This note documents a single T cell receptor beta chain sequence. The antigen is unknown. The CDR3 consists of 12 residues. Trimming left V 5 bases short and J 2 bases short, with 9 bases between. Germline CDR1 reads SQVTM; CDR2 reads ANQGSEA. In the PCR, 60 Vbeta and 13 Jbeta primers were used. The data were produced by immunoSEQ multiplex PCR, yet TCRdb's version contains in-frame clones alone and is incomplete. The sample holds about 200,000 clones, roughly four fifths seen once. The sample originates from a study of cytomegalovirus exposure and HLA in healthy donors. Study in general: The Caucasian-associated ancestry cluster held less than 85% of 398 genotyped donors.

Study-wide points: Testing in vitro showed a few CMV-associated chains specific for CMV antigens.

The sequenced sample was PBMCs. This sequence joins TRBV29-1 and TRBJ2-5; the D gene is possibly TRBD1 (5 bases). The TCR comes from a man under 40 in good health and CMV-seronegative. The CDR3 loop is CSVSGMQETQYF. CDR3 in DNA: TGCAGCGTTTCAGGGATGCAAGAGACCCAGTACTTC. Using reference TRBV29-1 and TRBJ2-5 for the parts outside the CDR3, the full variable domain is SAVISQKPSRDICQRGTSLTIQCQVDSQVTMMFWYRQQPGQSLTLIATANQGSEATYESGFVIDKFPISRPNLTFSTLTVSNMSPEDSSIYLCSVSGMQETQYFGPGTRLLVL.